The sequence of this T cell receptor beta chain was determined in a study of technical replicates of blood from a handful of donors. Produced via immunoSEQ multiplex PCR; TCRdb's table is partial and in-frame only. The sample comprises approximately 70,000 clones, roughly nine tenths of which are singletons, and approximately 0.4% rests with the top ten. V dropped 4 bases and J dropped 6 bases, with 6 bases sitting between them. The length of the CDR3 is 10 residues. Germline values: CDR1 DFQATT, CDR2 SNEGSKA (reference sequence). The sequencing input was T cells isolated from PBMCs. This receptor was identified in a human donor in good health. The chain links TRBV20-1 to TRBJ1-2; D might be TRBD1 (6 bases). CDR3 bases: TGCAGTGCTACAGGGGATGGCTACACCTTC. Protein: CSATGDGYTF.